What follows describes a single T cell receptor beta chain. Unique molecular identifiers were attached to individual cDNA molecules within the library. TCRdb processed the RACE reads anew with MiXCR; each CDR3 protein has one entry. The top ten hold approximately 1% of the sample, which has tens of thousands of distinct CDR3 sequences, roughly 11% seen once. The time point was: patch test 3, about 24 weeks after DPC sensitization. The treatment here: therapeutic diphenylcyclopropenone sensitization with weekly scalp DPC. These data come from a study of human T cells and chemical hapten exposure. Germline V gene sequence: CDR1 SQVTM, CDR2 ANQGSEA. With V trimmed by 7 bases and J by 6 bases, 7 bases remained unmatched. The CDR3 sequence is 14 residues long.

The chain couples TRBV29-1 to TRBJ2-2; 11 bases map to TRBD1. This sequence was found in a young woman with alopecia areata. Some clones in this sample may be carry-over from other donors' samples. The sample in question was whole blood, obtained in connection with sensitization to the hapten diphenylcyclopropenone (DPC). CDR3 DNA sequence: TGCAGCGGTAGGACAGGGGGCGAAGCCGGGGAGCTGTTTTTT. Amino acid sequence: CSGRTGGEAGELFF.